The 5 T cell receptor beta chains reported below all come from one sample, sequenced in a study of T cell responses to AZD1222 COVID-19 vaccine. Measured with immunoSEQ multiplex PCR; TCRdb has only the in-frame clones, and not every one. The sample has 120,000 to 150,000 clones, about 91% seen once. Source: peripheral blood, taken on day 0 of AZD1222 vaccination. The receptors here all came from an adult in good health.

J is TRBJ2-7 and V is TRBV4-3, with 7 bases identical to TRBD1. The CDR3 length is 20 residues. V trimming: 0 bases; J trimming: 0 bases; junction bases outside the gene matches: 17. Germline V CDR1 and CDR2: LGHNA, YSLEER. CDR3 DNA: TGCGCCAGCAGCCAAGACTCCGGGACAGATTACCGCAGGAGCTCCTACGAGCAGTACTTC. Translation: CASSQDSGTDYRRSSYEQYF.

This chain joins TRBV12-5 and TRBJ1-2, with 7 bases matching TRBD1. CDR3 length: 13 amino acids. Germline V gene data show CDR1 as LGHNT and CDR2 as FRNRAP. V lost 3 bases and J lost 8; bases outside the gene matches: 6. The CDR3 loop is CASGFDRAQGYTF. The CDR3 DNA is TGTGCTAGTGGTTTTGACAGGGCGCAGGGCTACACCTTC.

The rearrangement uses TRBV11-3 and TRBJ2-1; a weak D match, TRBD1 (5 bases). Trimming pared 5 bases from V and 4 bases from J, leaving 9 bases between. The CDR3 has 13 residues. Germline CDR1 reads SGHNT; CDR2 reads YENEEA. The CDR3 region has the DNA TGTGCCAGCAGCAACGGACAATACAATGAGCAGTTCTTC. Translated: CASSNGQYNEQFF.

This clone was observed a handful of times. The gene calls are TRBV7-3 and TRBJ2-1; 7 bases are shared with TRBD2. The length of the CDR3 is 12 residues. Germline loops: CDR1 SGHTA, CDR2 FQGTGA. Germline trimming cut 4 bases from V and 9 bases from J; bases unmatched to any gene: 3. The DNA of the CDR3 is TGTGCCAGCAGCTCGAGCGGGATTGAGCAGTTCTTC. Residues: CASSSSGIEQFF.

The V and J genes are TRBV2 and TRBJ1-1; D is perhaps TRBD1 (5 bases). The V end was cut by 10 bases, the J end by 5 bases, with 20 bases between. This CDR3 comprises 14 residues. The germline gives CDR1 SNHLY, CDR2 FYNNEI. CDR3 sequence (DNA): TGTGCCACTCAACCTCAGGGAGGTGAGACTGAAGCTTTCTTT. It codes for CATQPQGGETEAFF.